The rows below give T cell receptor beta chains drawn from one sample of a study of PD-1 blockade in classical Hodgkin lymphoma. The data were produced by immunoSEQ multiplex PCR, yet TCRdb's version contains in-frame clones alone and is incomplete. The sample includes about 90,000 clones, less than 95% of them seen just once. Sequences were derived from peripheral blood mononuclear cells (PBMCs), sampled before the fourth cycle of nivolumab. Receptor source: a human donor with classical Hodgkin lymphoma. Both conserved end residues are part of each CDR3. D genes are given only for firm matches. Size values are once, few and many counts, or a class for expanded clones, and some rows have none.

j_call clone_size d_call v_call cdr3_aa cdr3_nt
TRBJ2-7 NA TRBD1 TRBV5-6 CASSLRQGAYEQYF TGTGCCAGCAGCTTGAGACAGGGGGCCTACGAGCAGTACTTC
TRBJ1-2 NA NA TRBV6-5 CASSYKGGYGYGYTF TGTGCCAGCAGTTACAAGGGGGGGTACGGCTATGGCTACACCTTC
TRBJ2-3 NA TRBD2 TRBV9 CASSAGDYTDTQYF TGTGCCAGCAGCGCCGGGGACTACACAGATACGCAGTATTTT
TRBJ1-1 NA NA TRBV11-2 CASSLNTEAFF TGTGCCAGCAGCTTAAACACTGAAGCTTTCTTT
TRBJ2-7 NA TRBD2 TRBV5-4 CASSVQRGGYEQYF TGTGCCAGCAGCGTACAGCGGGGGGGATACGAGCAGTACTTC
TRBJ1-2 NA NA TRBV28 CASSLGGSGYTF TGTGCCAGCAGTTTGGGGGGGTCTGGCTACACCTTC
TRBJ2-6 NA TRBD1 TRBV28 CATGQGAAGANVLTF TGTGCCACCGGACAGGGGGCCGCTGGGGCCAACGTCCTGACTTTC
TRBJ1-5 NA NA TRBV7-2 CASSLAYGTNQPQHF TGTGCCAGCAGCTTAGCATACGGAACTAATCAGCCCCAGCATTTT
TRBJ2-3 NA TRBD1 TRBV9 CASSGGQSTDTQYF TGTGCCAGCAGCGGGGGACAGAGCACAGATACGCAGTATTTT
TRBJ1-6 NA NA TRBV4-1 CASSLLEGGPLHF TGCGCCAGCAGCCTCCTAGAGGGGGGACCCCTCCACTTT
TRBJ2-5 NA TRBD2 TRBV13 CASSLETSGGAGETQYF TGTGCCAGCAGCTTAGAAACTAGCGGGGGGGCTGGCGAGACCCAGTACTTC
TRBJ2-2 NA NA TRBV6-1 CASSRGTGELFF TGTGCCAGCAGCCGAGGCACCGGGGAGCTGTTTTTT
TRBJ2-6 NA NA TRBV21-1 CASSTTGQGYSGANVLTF TGTGCCAGCAGCACCACGGGACAAGGATACTCTGGGGCCAACGTCCTGACTTTC
TRBJ1-2 NA TRBD1 TRBV6-5 CASSTDRGRGGYTF TGTGCCAGCAGTACAGACAGGGGGCGCGGTGGCTACACCTTC
TRBJ1-1 NA TRBD1 TRBV6-1 CASSDTGQMNTEAFF TGTGCCAGCAGTGATACGGGACAGATGAACACTGAAGCTTTCTTT
TRBJ1-2 few NA TRBV7-8 CASSPVGGLGYGYTF TGTGCCAGCAGCCCAGTGGGTGGTCTGGGCTATGGCTACACCTTC
TRBJ1-2 NA NA TRBV19 CASSIPSYLLRGYTF TGTGCCAGTAGTATCCCGTCCTATTTGTTACGAGGCTACACCTTC
TRBJ1-2 NA NA TRBV5-5 CASSAGRNDYGYTF TGTGCCAGCAGCGCGGGACGGAACGACTATGGCTACACCTTC
TRBJ2-7 NA NA TRBV6-6 CASSYAGKAYEQYF TGTGCCAGCAGTTATGCGGGGAAAGCCTACGAGCAGTACTTC
TRBJ2-1 once NA TRBV2 CASSEAPGRLYEQFF TGTGCCAGCAGTGAAGCCCCGGGACGTTTGTATGAGCAGTTCTTC
TRBJ2-1 NA TRBD2 TRBV6-5 CASSSSSGGANEQFF TGTGCCAGCAGTTCTTCTAGCGGGGGGGCCAATGAGCAGTTCTTC
TRBJ2-2 NA NA TRBV7-7 CASSSLANTGELFF TGTGCCAGCAGCTCCCTGGCCAACACCGGGGAGCTGTTTTTT
TRBJ2-7 NA TRBD2 TRBV11-2 CASSLGPSGYEQYF TGTGCCAGCAGCTTAGGGCCTAGCGGCTACGAGCAGTACTTC
TRBJ1-2 NA NA TRBV7-6 CASSQDAWGSFNYGYTF TGTGCCAGCAGCCAAGATGCATGGGGCAGTTTTAACTATGGCTACACCTTC
TRBJ2-2 NA TRBD1 TRBV11-3 CASSLHPGGDGELFF TGTGCCAGCAGCCTTCACCCAGGGGGAGACGGGGAGCTGTTTTTT
TRBJ1-2 NA TRBD1 TRBV25-1 CASSFRGQGDGYTF TGTGCCAGCAGTTTCCGAGGGCAGGGGGATGGCTACACCTTC
TRBJ2-7 NA NA TRBV7-2 CASSGDIYEQYF TGTGCCAGCAGCGGGGACATCTACGAGCAGTACTTC
TRBJ2-7 NA TRBD1 TRBV18 CASSRTGQAYHLTYEQYF TGTGCCAGCTCACGAACGGGACAGGCTTACCACCTTACCTACGAGCAGTACTTC
TRBJ1-5 NA NA TRBV18 CASSPPRDPTNQPQHF TGTGCCAGCTCACCACCACGGGACCCCACCAATCAGCCCCAGCATTTT
TRBJ2-7 NA NA TRBV19 CASSEPAEGDLYEQYF TGTGCCAGTAGTGAACCCGCCGAGGGGGATTTATACGAGCAGTACTTC
TRBJ1-2 NA TRBD1 TRBV5-8 CASSPRTGYNYGYTF TGTGCCAGCAGCCCCAGGACAGGTTACAACTATGGCTACACCTTC
TRBJ1-2 NA NA TRBV30 CACADRARYYGYTF TGTGCCTGCGCAGACCGGGCCAGATACTATGGCTACACCTTC
TRBJ1-4 NA TRBD1 TRBV7-2 CASSRGQGTLNEKLFF TGTGCCAGCAGCCGGGGACAGGGGACACTTAATGAAAAACTGTTTTTT
TRBJ1-1 NA TRBD1 TRBV7-9 CASSYGQGLGNTEAFF TGTGCCAGCAGTTACGGACAGGGGCTAGGGAACACTGAAGCTTTCTTT
TRBJ1-2 once NA TRBV5-6 CASSLELGAPIYGYTF TGTGCCAGCAGCTTGGAGTTGGGAGCCCCCATCTATGGCTACACCTTC
TRBJ2-5 NA NA TRBV5-5 CASRSRARGEETQYF TGTGCCAGCAGGTCCAGAGCGCGGGGAGAAGAGACCCAGTACTTC
TRBJ2-5 NA NA TRBV25-1 CAILGQGETQYF TGTGCCATTTTAGGACAAGGAGAGACCCAGTACTTC
TRBJ2-5 NA NA TRBV11-2 CASSLNRVDETQYF TGTGCCAGCAGCTTAAACAGGGTAGACGAGACCCAGTACTTC
TRBJ1-3 NA TRBD1 TRBV4-2 CASSHPGQGNTIYF TGTGCCAGCAGCCATCCGGGACAGGGAAACACCATATATTTT
TRBJ2-2 few NA TRBV13 CASSLEGSTGELFF TGTGCCAGCAGCTTAGAAGGGTCCACCGGGGAGCTGTTTTTT
TRBJ2-1 NA TRBD2 TRBV5-4 CASSQGLAGDNEQFF TGTGCCAGCAGCCAGGGACTAGCGGGGGACAATGAGCAGTTCTTC
TRBJ1-2 NA NA TRBV11-1 CASSLTAGNHGYTF TGTGCCAGCAGCTTAACGGCAGGGAATCATGGCTACACCTTC
TRBJ1-1 NA TRBD1 TRBV6-5 CASSPDRENTEAFF TGTGCCAGCAGTCCCGACAGGGAAAACACTGAAGCTTTCTTT
TRBJ2-1 NA TRBD2 TRBV18 CASSPPGGWGSYNEQFF TGTGCCAGCTCCCCGCCCGGGGGGTGGGGTTCCTACAATGAGCAGTTCTTC
TRBJ2-7 NA NA TRBV7-9 CASSLEEFYEQYF TGTGCCAGCAGCTTAGAGGAGTTCTACGAGCAGTACTTC
TRBJ2-5 NA NA TRBV27 CASPRGTEDPGLGSQTQYF TGTGCCAGCCCGAGGGGGACAGAGGACCCGGGACTAGGTTCCCAGACCCAGTACTTC
TRBJ1-2 NA NA TRBV6-5 CASSHPGEGFYGYTF TGTGCCAGCAGTCACCCGGGGGAGGGCTTCTATGGCTACACCTTC
TRBJ1-2 NA TRBD1 TRBV11-2 CASSPGQGGGYTF TGTGCCAGCAGCCCGGGACAGGGCGGCGGCTACACCTTC
TRBJ2-5 NA NA TRBV28 CASSLGTVGRETQYF TGTGCCAGCAGCCTGGGGACGGTAGGCAGAGAGACCCAGTACTTC
TRBJ1-6 NA TRBD1 TRBV5-6 CASSLWGQVMVNSPLHF TGTGCCAGCAGCTTGTGGGGACAGGTTATGGTGAATTCACCCCTCCACTTT